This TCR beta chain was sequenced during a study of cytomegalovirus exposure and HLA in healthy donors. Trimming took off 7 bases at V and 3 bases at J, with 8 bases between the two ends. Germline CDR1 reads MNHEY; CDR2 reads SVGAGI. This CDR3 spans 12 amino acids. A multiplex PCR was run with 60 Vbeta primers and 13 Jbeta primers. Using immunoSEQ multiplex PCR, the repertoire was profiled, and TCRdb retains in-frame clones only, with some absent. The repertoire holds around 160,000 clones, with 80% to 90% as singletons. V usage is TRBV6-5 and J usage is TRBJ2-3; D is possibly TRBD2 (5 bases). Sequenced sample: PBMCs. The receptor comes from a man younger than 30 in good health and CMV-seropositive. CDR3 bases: TGTGCCAGCACTGGACTGACAGATACGCAGTATTTT. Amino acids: CASTGLTDTQYF.